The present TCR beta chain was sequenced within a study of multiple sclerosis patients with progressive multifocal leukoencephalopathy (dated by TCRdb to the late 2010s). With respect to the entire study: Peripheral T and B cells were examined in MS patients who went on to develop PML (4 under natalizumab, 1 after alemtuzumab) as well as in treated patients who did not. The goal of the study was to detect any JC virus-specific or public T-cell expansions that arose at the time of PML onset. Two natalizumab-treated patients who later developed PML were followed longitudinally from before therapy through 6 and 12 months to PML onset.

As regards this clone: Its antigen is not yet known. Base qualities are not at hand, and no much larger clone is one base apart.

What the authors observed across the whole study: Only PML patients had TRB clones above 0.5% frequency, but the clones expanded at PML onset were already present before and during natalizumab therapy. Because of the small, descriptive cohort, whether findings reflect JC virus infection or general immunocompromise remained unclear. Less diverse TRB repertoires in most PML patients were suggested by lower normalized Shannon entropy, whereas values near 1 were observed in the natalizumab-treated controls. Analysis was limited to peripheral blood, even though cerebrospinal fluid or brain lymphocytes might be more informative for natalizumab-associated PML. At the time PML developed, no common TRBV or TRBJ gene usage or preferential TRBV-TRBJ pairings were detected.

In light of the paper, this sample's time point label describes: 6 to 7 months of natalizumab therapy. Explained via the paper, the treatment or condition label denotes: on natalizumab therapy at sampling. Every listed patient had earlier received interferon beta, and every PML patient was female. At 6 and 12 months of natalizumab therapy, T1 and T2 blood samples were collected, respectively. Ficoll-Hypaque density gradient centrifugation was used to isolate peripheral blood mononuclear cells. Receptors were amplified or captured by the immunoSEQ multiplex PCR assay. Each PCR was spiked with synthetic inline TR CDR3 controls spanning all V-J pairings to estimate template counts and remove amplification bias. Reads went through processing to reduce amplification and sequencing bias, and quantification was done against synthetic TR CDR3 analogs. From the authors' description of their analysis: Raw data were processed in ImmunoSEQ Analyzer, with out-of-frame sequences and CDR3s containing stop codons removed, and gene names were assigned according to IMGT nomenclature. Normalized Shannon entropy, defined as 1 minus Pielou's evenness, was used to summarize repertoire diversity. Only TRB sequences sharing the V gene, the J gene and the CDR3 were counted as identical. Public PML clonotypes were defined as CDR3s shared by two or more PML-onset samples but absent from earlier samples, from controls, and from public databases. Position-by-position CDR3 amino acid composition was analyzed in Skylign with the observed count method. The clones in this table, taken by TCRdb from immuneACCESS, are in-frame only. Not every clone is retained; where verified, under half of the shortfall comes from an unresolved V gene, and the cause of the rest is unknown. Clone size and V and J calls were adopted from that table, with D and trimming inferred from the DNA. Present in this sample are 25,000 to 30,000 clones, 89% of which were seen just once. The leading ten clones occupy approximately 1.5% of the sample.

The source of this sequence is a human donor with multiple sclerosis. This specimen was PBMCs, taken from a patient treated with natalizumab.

Here the CDR3 is given as CASSSIGLTNEKLFF. Here is the DNA: TGTGCCAGCAGTTCAATAGGGCTAACTAATGAAAAACTGTTTTTT. The rearrangement joined TRBV27 to TRBJ1-4, with no confident D gene call. Counted from cysteine to phenylalanine, this CDR3 has 15 amino acids. The retained sequence is limited to the CDR3, 45 bases, with the frame set at the first base. CDR1 and CDR2, looked up from the germline V gene (reference sequence), are MNHEY and SMNVEV. V is shortened by 4 bases, J by 1 base, and the region joining them spans 10 bases. The CDR3, completed at both ends by the reference TRBV27 and TRBJ1-4 genes, gives the full variable domain EAQVTQNPRYLITVTGKKLTVTCSQNMNHEYMSWYRQDPGLGLRQIYYSMNVEVTDKGDVPEGYKVSRKEKRNFPLILESPSPNQTSLYFCASSSIGLTNEKLFFGSGTQLSVL.